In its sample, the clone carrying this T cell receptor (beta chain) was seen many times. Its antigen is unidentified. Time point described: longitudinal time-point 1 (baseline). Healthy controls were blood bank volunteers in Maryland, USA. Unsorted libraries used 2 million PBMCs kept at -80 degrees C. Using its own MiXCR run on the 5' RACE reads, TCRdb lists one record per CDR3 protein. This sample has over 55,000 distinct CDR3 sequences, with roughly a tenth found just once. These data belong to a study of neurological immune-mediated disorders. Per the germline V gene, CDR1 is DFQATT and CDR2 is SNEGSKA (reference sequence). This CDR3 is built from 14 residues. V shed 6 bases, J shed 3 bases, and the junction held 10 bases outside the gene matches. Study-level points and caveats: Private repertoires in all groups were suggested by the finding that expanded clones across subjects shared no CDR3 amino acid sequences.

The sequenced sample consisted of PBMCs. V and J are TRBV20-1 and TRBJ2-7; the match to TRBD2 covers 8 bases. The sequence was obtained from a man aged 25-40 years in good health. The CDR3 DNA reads TGCAGTGCCCCTGGACTAGCCTCACTCTACGAGCAGTACTTC. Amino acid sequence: CSAPGLASLYEQYF.